Below are 26 T cell receptor beta chains sequenced from a single sample in a study of human T cells and chemical hapten exposure. Time point described: patch test 3, about 24 weeks after DPC sensitization. The treatment is: therapeutic diphenylcyclopropenone sensitization with weekly scalp DPC. TCRdb reprocessed the RACE reads via MiXCR and lists one record per CDR3 protein. Of 210,000 or so distinct CDR3 sequences listed, roughly a quarter are singletons. This specimen was whole blood, taken in connection with sensitization to the hapten diphenylcyclopropenone (DPC). The source is a woman between 35 and 50 years old with alopecia areata. Some clones in this sample may be carry-over from other donors' samples.

This clonotype was recorded a few times. V usage is TRBV29-1 and J usage is TRBJ2-2; D is ambiguous. V lost 4 bases, J lost 0 bases, and 12 bases lay in between. The CDR3 length is 15 residues. Per germline, CDR1 SQVTM and CDR2 ANQGSEA. CDR3 coding DNA: TGCAGCGTTGGGCACCGCGGCGCGAACACCGGGGAGCTGTTTTTT. The encoded protein is CSVGHRGANTGELFF.

Notes on this clonotype: At one end, the junction sequence differs from germline, possibly due to a read error. The chain carries TRBV9 and TRBJ2-2; the D is unclear. There are 17 residues in the CDR3. Germline CDR1 is SGDLS and CDR2 is YYNGEE. The CDR3: CASSVGPTLRNTVELFF. CDR3 DNA: TGTGCCAGCAGCGTAGGACCCACGTTAAGGAACACCGTGGAGCTGTTTTTT.

The V and J genes are TRBV7-3 and TRBJ1-2; possibly TRBD1 for D (6 bases). Trimming took 0 bases from V and 4 from J, leaving 21 bases between them. Germline CDR1 SGHTA, CDR2 FQGTGA. This CDR3 spans 18 amino acids. In DNA form, the CDR3 reads TGTGCCAGCAGCTTAACGGTGGTATACGGGACGGGGGCCTATGGCTACACCTTC. As protein: CASSLTVVYGTGAYGYTF.

This clonotype came up a few times. The chain recombines TRBV20-1 with TRBJ2-1; TRBD1 is a possible D gene (7 bases). Germline V gene sequence: CDR1 DFQATT, CDR2 SNEGSKA (reference sequence). The length of the CDR3 is 15 residues. With 2 bases removed from V and 6 bases from J, the gap between germline ends came to 17 bases. The CDR3 DNA sequence: TGCAGTGCTAGAAAGGGGGCGGGGATTATCAATGAGCAGTTCTTC. Its protein is CSARKGAGIINEQFF.

This clonotype was seen only a few times. The CDR3: CASSTAHRVPGELFF. CDR3 coding DNA: TGTGCCAGCAGTACCGCCCACAGGGTACCCGGGGAGCTGTTTTTT. The chain has TRBV27 and TRBJ2-2, with a tentative D call TRBD1 (6 bases). Trimming took off 5 bases at V and 6 bases at J, with 16 bases between the two ends. The germline V gene has CDR1 MNHEY and CDR2 SMNVEV (reference sequence). There are 15 residues in the CDR3.

This rearrangement joins TRBV30 to TRBJ2-7, with D possibly TRBD2 on 6 matching bases. This CDR3 comprises 13 residues. The germline V gene encodes CDR1 GTSNPN and CDR2 SVGIG (reference sequence). Deletions cut 7 bases from V and 7 bases from J, with 20 bases between. CDR3: CASLRPGLGEQYF. CDR3 sequence (DNA): TGTGCCTCCCTCCGCCCGGGACTCGGGGAGCAGTACTTC.

This clonotype has a handful of counts. The chain uses TRBV6-6 and TRBJ2-7; TRBD1 or TRBD2 may be the D gene (6 bases each). Germline CDR1 reads MNHNY; CDR2 reads SVGAGI (reference sequence). This CDR3 is 12 amino acids long. V was clipped by 11 bases and J by 5 bases, with 16 bases between them. CDR3 sequence: CAAQGRLNEQYF. For the CDR3, the DNA is TGTGCCGCGCAGGGGAGGCTGAACGAGCAGTACTTC.

This clonotype was counted between two and nine times. The junction shows a germline mismatch at one end, possibly a read error. The CDR3 loop is CASSAGNTYGYNF. The DNA for the CDR3 is TGTGCCAGCAGTGCCGGGAATACCTATGGCTACAACTTC. The J gene is TRBJ1-2, the V gene TRBV6-4; D gene uncertain. This CDR3 spans 13 amino acids. Germline V CDR1 and CDR2: MRHNA, SNTAGT.

Only a few counts were recorded for this clonotype. The rearrangement joins TRBV10-3 to TRBJ2-1; D is uncertain. Germline V gives CDR1 ENHRY, CDR2 SYGVKD. The CDR3 is 13 amino acids. Trimming stripped 3 bases from V and 7 bases from J, with 10 bases between. Written as DNA, the CDR3 is TGTGCCATCAGTGATGTAGGATGGAATGAGCAGTTCTTC. Encoded protein: CAISDVGWNEQFF.

This chain connects TRBV20-1 to TRBJ2-1, with 8 bases aligning to TRBD1. The germline gives CDR1 DFQATT, CDR2 SNEGSKA (reference sequence). The CDR3 sequence is 14 residues long. Losses at the gene ends were 3 bases for V and 1 base for J; bases not matched to a gene: 2. The CDR3 protein is CSASWTGSYNEQFF. For the CDR3, the DNA is TGCAGTGCTAGCTGGACAGGGTCCTACAATGAGCAGTTCTTC.

This chain joins TRBV12-3 or TRBV12-4 and TRBJ2-5, with 10 nucleotides matching TRBD1. V lost 8 bases, J lost 4 bases, and 1 base stayed unmatched. This CDR3 is 12 amino acids long. The CDR3, as DNA: TGTGCCAGCGGGACAGGGGCAGAGACCCAGTACTTC. This translates into CASGTGAETQYF.

This clonotype came up many times. The chain combines TRBV6-5 with TRBJ2-6; D could derive from TRBD1 or TRBD2 (5 bases each). Between the trimmed V and J ends, which lost 0 bases and 4 bases, there was a span of 10 bases. Germline V CDR1 and CDR2: MNHEY, SVGAGI. This CDR3 is 16 amino acids long. The CDR3 sequence: CASSYSTGTGANVLTF. The DNA of the CDR3 is TGTGCCAGCAGTTACTCGACGGGGACGGGGGCCAACGTCCTGACTTTC.

The chain carries TRBV4-3 and TRBJ1-2; no clear D gene. The V end was cut by 4 bases, the J end by 4 bases, with 16 bases between. Looked up from germline, CDR1 is LGHNA and CDR2 is YSLEER. This CDR3 region has 15 residues. The CDR3 loop reads CASSPSMQASYGYTF. DNA for the CDR3: TGCGCCAGCAGCCCGTCAATGCAGGCCTCCTATGGCTACACCTTC.

The chain recombines TRBV20-1 with TRBJ2-3, with D unresolved. V dropped 0 bases and J dropped 6 bases, with 4 bases sitting between them. Germline CDR1 reads DFQATT; CDR2 reads SNEGSKA (reference sequence). The CDR3 covers 11 residues. The CDR3: CSARDLDTQYF. The CDR3 DNA is TGCAGTGCTAGAGATCTCGATACGCAGTATTTT.

The chain uses TRBV5-5 and TRBJ1-2; D is possibly TRBD1 (6 bases). The germline gives CDR1 SGHKS, CDR2 YYEKEE (reference sequence). The CDR3 is 13 residues long. The V gene lost 7 bases and the J gene lost 3 bases, with 13 bases spanning the gap. The CDR3 nucleotides are TGTGCCAGCTCCTCGACAGGAGACTATGGCTACACCTTC. It translates to CASSSTGDYGYTF.

The chain combines TRBV28 with TRBJ2-3; 9 bases fit TRBD2. The CDR3 sequence is 15 residues long. Germline trimming cut 8 bases from V and 1 base from J; bases unmatched to any gene: 7. Germline CDR1 is MDHEN and CDR2 is SYDVKM. CDR3 coding DNA: TGTGCCAGCGGGTCTAGCGGGACACGCACAGATACGCAGTATTTT. Translation gives CASGSSGTRTDTQYF.

The chain combines TRBV14 with TRBJ1-2; weak D call: TRBD1 (6 bases). Trimming cost V 6 bases and J 5 bases, with 13 bases left between them. The CDR3 contains 13 residues. CDR1 is SGHDN, CDR2 FVKESK, per germline. The CDR3 loop reads CASREDGTYGYTF. CDR3 in DNA: TGTGCCAGCAGGGAGGACGGGACATATGGCTACACCTTC.

This chain links TRBV20-1 with TRBJ1-1; D gene ambiguous. The V gene lost 4 bases and the J gene lost 10 bases, with 13 bases spanning the gap. This CDR3 has 11 amino acids. CDR1 is DFQATT, CDR2 SNEGSKA, per germline (reference sequence). The DNA of the CDR3 is TGCAGTGCTACATCCGGCGGGGTAGCTTTCTTT. It encodes CSATSGGVAFF.

This chain connects TRBV20-1 to TRBJ1-4; 8 bases align to TRBD1. The junction had 6 bases not matched to a gene; V was cut back by 5 bases and J by 7 bases. CDR1 and CDR2 from the germline V gene are DFQATT and SNEGSKA (reference sequence). The CDR3 length is 13 residues. This CDR3 is CSAAGTGVEKLFF. The CDR3 coding sequence is TGCAGTGCTGCCGGGACAGGTGTTGAAAAACTGTTTTTT.

This clonotype was seen a handful of times. This chain connects TRBV2 to TRBJ1-1, with 8 bases matching TRBD1. Germline assignment: CDR1 SNHLY and CDR2 FYNNEI. The junction had 14 bases not matched to a gene; V was cut back by 5 bases and J by 6 bases. This CDR3 is built from 16 residues. The CDR3 DNA reads as TGTGCCAGCAGTCTCGGGACAGGCCCCCCTGAGGCTGAAGCTTTCTTT. Residues: CASSLGTGPPEAEAFF. Complete variable domain (other parts from reference TRBV2 and TRBJ1-1): EPEVTQTPSHQVTQMGQEVILRCVPISNHLYFYWYRQILGQKVEFLVSFYNNEISEKSEIFDDQFSVERPDGSNFTLKIRSTKLEDSAMYFCASSLGTGPPEAEAFFGQGTRLTVV.

V usage is TRBV12-3 or TRBV12-4 and J usage is TRBJ1-5, with D maybe TRBD1 (5 bases). Trimming stripped 3 bases from V and 5 bases from J, with 8 bases between. The CDR3 contains 13 residues. CDR3 sequence (DNA): TGTGCCAGCAGTTTTGGCAGGGATCAGCCCCAGCATTTT. Translation: CASSFGRDQPQHF.

The V call is TRBV29-1, the J call TRBJ2-3, with D tentatively TRBD1 or TRBD2 (5 bases each). The germline CDR1 and CDR2 sequences are SQVTM and ANQGSEA. V was shortened by 4 bases and J by 2 bases, with 10 bases between the two germline ends. This CDR3 spans 13 amino acids. The CDR3 DNA reads TGCAGCGTTGCGGGGCAAAACACAGATACGCAGTATTTT. Translating gives CSVAGQNTDTQYF.

The chain links TRBV7-2 to TRBJ2-3; 7 bases fit TRBD2. The CDR3 has 16 amino acids. Germline V gene lookup returns CDR1 SGHTA and CDR2 FQGNSA. Trimming removed 2 bases from V and 0 bases from J; junction bases left unmatched: 5. CDR3 DNA sequence: TGTGCCAGCAGCTTATTTTCAGCGGGAAGCACAGATACGCAGTATTTT. Translated, it gives CASSLFSAGSTDTQYF. The full variable domain, rest sourced from reference TRBV7-2 and TRBJ2-3, is GAGVSQSPSNKVTEKGKDVELRCDPISGHTALYWYRQSLGQGLEFLIYFQGNSAPDKSGLPSDRFSAERTGGSVSTLTIQRTQQEDSAVYLCASSLFSAGSTDTQYFGPGTRLTVL.

V gene TRBV2 combines with J gene TRBJ1-5; no clear D. Per the germline V gene, CDR1 is SNHLY and CDR2 is FYNNEI. The CDR3 runs to 14 residues. V was pared by 5 bases and J by 1 base, with 9 bases between. CDR3 amino acids: CASSPANSNQPQHF. The DNA for the CDR3 is TGTGCCAGCAGTCCAGCGAACAGCAATCAGCCCCAGCATTTT.

This clonotype has just a few counts. This chain connects TRBV28 to TRBJ1-1; unclear D gene. The CDR3 is 13 residues long. Trimming cost V 3 bases and J 0 bases, with 5 bases left between them. Per the germline V gene, CDR1 is MDHEN and CDR2 is SYDVKM. The CDR3 reads CASSFVLNTEAFF. CDR3 nucleotide sequence: TGTGCCAGCAGTTTCGTCCTGAACACTGAAGCTTTCTTT.

This clonotype was seen many times. The chain combines TRBV29-1 with TRBJ2-5, with 8 bases matching TRBD1. This CDR3 spans 12 amino acids. V shed 7 bases and J 3 bases; nucleotides not matched to a gene: 4. Germline assignment: CDR1 SQVTM and CDR2 ANQGSEA. This CDR3 reads CSGTGNEETQYF. The CDR3 DNA sequence: TGCAGCGGGACAGGGAATGAAGAGACCCAGTACTTC.